What follows are 2 T cell receptor beta chains derived from one specimen sequenced in a study of blood T cell repertoires in COVID-19. The protocol was immunoSEQ multiplex PCR, while the TCRdb copy is restricted to in-frame clones and leaves out a portion. The sample contains around 300,000 clones, approximately 88% of which appear only once. Material: PBMCs or T cells enriched from blood (not recorded which). The receptors shown here come from a woman in her 30s who had recovered from COVID-19.

This chain joins TRBV7-2 and TRBJ1-2, with D tentatively TRBD1 (6 bases). The germline CDR1 and CDR2 sequences are SGHTA and FQGNSA. This CDR3 region has 13 residues. Trimming cost V 4 bases and J 0 bases, with 6 bases left between them. CDR3 protein: CASSYRANYGYTF. For the CDR3, the DNA is TGTGCCAGCAGCTACAGGGCTAACTATGGCTACACCTTC.

This chain joins TRBV2 and TRBJ1-4; 7 bases are shared with TRBD1. Germline-derived CDR1 and CDR2 are SNHLY and FYNNEI. This CDR3 is 13 amino acids long. J gave up 5 bases and V 8 bases, and 5 bases lay outside the gene matches. DNA for the CDR3: TGTGCCAGCCGGGACAGCGTCAATGAAAAACTGTTTTTT. It yields the protein CASRDSVNEKLFF.